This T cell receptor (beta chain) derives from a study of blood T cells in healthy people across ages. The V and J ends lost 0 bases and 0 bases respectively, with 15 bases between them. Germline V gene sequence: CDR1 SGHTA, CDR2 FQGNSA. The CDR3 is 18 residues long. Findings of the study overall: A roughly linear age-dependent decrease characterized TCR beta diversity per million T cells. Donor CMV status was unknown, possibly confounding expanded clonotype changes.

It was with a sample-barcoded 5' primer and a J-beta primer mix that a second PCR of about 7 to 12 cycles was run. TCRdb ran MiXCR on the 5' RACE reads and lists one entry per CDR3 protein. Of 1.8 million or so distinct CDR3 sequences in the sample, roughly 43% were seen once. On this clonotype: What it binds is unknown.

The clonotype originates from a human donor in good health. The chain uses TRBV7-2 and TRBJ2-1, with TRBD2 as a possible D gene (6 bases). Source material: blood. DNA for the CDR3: TGTGCCAGCAGCTTAGCCCTGCTTGGGCGGGGCTCCTACAATGAGCAGTTCTTC. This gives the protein CASSLALLGRGSYNEQFF.